This paragraph reports one T cell receptor beta chain. This clonotype has ten or more counts. Its antigen target is currently unknown. No base qualities exist here, and no much larger clone lies one base off it. Including the terminal cysteine and phenylalanine, the CDR3 comprises 17 residues. Only the CDR3 portion is preserved as DNA: 51 bases, with reading frame beginning at the first base. V sheds 4 bases and J sheds 2 bases, leaving 19 bases between their ends. The germline V gene yields MGHRA for CDR1 and YSYEKL for CDR2. The sample's treatment or condition label, decoded: live attenuated yellow fever vaccine strain. A standard Ficoll-Paque protocol was used to isolate PBMCs from peripheral blood. Dynabeads CD4 and CD8 positive selection kits were used to isolate the CD4 and CD8 T-cell fractions. TriZol was used to extract RNA from bulk PBMCs, from CD4 and CD8 fractions, and from dextramer-positive and dextramer-negative fractions.

These data originate in a study of T cells after yellow fever vaccination (dated by TCRdb to the late 2010s). With respect to the entire study: Libraries from fractions with low cell numbers were prepared with the SMART-Seq v4 Ultra Low Input RNA kit. To follow T-cell clones before and after primary and booster YFV17D yellow fever vaccination, bulk TCR alpha and beta repertoires were sequenced over time. Blood samples were taken at several timepoints before and after primary and secondary immunization, and bulk PBMC replicates and cell subsets were isolated. Two healthy male donors, one aged 18 to 30 and one aged 30 to 39 years, made up the cohort.

The paper's findings and limits, for the study overall: Most clones expanded after primary vaccination were re-detected after the booster (96% of CD4 and approximately 85% of CD8), suggesting broad memory maintenance. A small fraction of clonotypes showed up in both the CD4 and CD8 compartments, probably as a result of convergent recombination. Computational filtering was required because FACS-sorted repertoires could contain abundant contaminating clonotypes from the bulk population. Only a couple of donors were included in the study, so the extent to which the findings can be generalized is limited. Compared with the primary T-cell response, the secondary T-cell response was faster but weaker, reaching its peak on day 5 rather than on day 15.

Synthesis of TCR cDNA relied on 5'RACE template switching, a step that introduced a universal primer site along with unique molecular identifiers. Priming of cDNA synthesis was performed from both the TCR alpha and TCR beta constant segments. Library amplification involved two PCR steps, and the second step added sample barcodes and sequencing adapters. Sequencing of the libraries was done on either Illumina HiSeq 2500 (2x100 bp) or NovaSeq (2x150 bp). Per the source publication's procedure: MIGEC was used to demultiplex reads and collapse the reads into UMI consensus sequences, and MiXCR was used for V(D)J alignment. Vaccine-responding clonotypes were defined with edgeR using replicate PBMC samples, requiring FDR below 0.01 and a log2 fold change above 5 up to day 15. Each bulk clonotype was labeled CD4 or CD8 based on which sequenced repertoire, CD4 or CD8, contained the clonotype at higher abundance. TCRdb reran the public reads through fastp at Q25 and MiXCR, keeping productive beta chains. Rows with one shared CDR3 protein collapse into an entry with the most common genes and DNA. TCRdb's processing, not the study's, gives the V and J calls here. For this sample the table gives around 180,000 distinct CDR3 sequences, of which roughly 6.4% were detected only once. The biggest ten clones account for less than 3.5% of the sample.

This receptor was obtained from a man aged 18 to 29 who received the YFV17D yellow fever vaccine. The chain links TRBV4-1 with TRBJ2-3; 5 matching bases give a weak D call of TRBD2. This specimen consisted of CD4+ T cells sorted from PBMCs, obtained on the day of the first yellow fever vaccination. In nucleotides, the sequence is TGCGCCAGCAGCCTCTCCCTGCCCCCGGGGTACACAGATACGCAGTATTTT. This sequence encodes CASSLSLPPGYTDTQYF.